This TCR beta chain stems from a study of T cell repertoires in cytomegalovirus infection. Overall study: Public TCR beta signatures provided an indication of both CMV infection and a matching HLA type.

TCRdb processed the reads anew with MiXCR; each CDR3 protein has one entry. The sample has approximately 750,000 distinct CDR3 sequences, 35% seen once; the top ten hold around 2.8%. Study conclusions and caveats: The ex vivo response was dominated by HLA-C-restricted CMV-specific TCR beta clonotypes. Totalled public TCR beta family frequency picked out people who carried CMV plus the relevant HLA.

This clonotype occurred a few times. Its target is unknown. The CDR3 has 15 residues. The trim removed 0 bases at V and 4 bases at J, leaving 5 bases unmatched. Germline-derived CDR1 and CDR2 are SGHVS and FNYEAQ. The V call is TRBV7-6, the J call TRBJ1-1; 7 nucleotides line up with TRBD1. Sequenced sample: PBMCs. This clonotype was sampled from a human donor in good health (CMV status not recorded). Some clones in this sample may be carry-over from other donors' samples. In DNA form, the CDR3 reads TGTGCCAGCAGCTTAGCTCCAGAGGGGGCCACTGAAGCTTTCTTT. This codes for CASSLAPEGATEAFF.